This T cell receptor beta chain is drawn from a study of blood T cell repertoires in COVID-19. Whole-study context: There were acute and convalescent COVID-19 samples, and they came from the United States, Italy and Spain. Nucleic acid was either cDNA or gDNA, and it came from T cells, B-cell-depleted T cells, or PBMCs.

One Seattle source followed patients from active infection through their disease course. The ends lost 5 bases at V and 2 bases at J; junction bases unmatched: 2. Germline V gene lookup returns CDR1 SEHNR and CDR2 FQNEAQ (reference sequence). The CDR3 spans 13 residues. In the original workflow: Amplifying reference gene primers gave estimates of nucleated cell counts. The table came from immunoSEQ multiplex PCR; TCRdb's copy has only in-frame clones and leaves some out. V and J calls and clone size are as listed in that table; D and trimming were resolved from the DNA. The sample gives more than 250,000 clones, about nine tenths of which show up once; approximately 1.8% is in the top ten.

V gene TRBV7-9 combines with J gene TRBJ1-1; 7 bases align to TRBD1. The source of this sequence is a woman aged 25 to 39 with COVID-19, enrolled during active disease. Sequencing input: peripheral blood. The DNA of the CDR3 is TGTGCCAGCAGCGACAGGGCTAACACTGAAGCTTTCTTT. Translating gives CASSDRANTEAFF.